Below, one T cell receptor beta chain is given with its context. What it recognizes is unknown. This sample stems from a study of cytomegalovirus exposure and HLA in healthy donors. Findings of the study overall: After further analysis at a later stage, roughly 16,000 TCR beta sequences were associated with HLA alleles at 0.05 false discovery rate. Analyses of presence and absence presupposed an approximately uniform sequencing depth across donors. Immune exposure was documented only through CMV serostatus.

PCR primers comprised 60 Vbeta and 13 Jbeta primers. Sequenced by immunoSEQ multiplex PCR; TCRdb stores in-frame clones only, minus some. The sample carries 150,000 to 200,000 clones, around 80% recorded once. The sequenced sample was PBMCs. The receptor was isolated from a man in his late teens or twenties in good health and CMV-seronegative.

CDR3 in amino acids: CASVTGRGTYNEQFF. The CDR3 DNA follows: TGTGCCAGTGTGACAGGTAGGGGAACCTACAATGAGCAGTTCTTC. V usage is TRBV2 and J usage is TRBJ2-1; weak D call: TRBD1 (6 bases). CDR1 is SNHLY and CDR2 is FYNNEI in the germline V gene. The V gene lost 9 bases and the J gene lost 2 bases, with 17 bases spanning the gap. The CDR3 loop spans 15 amino acids.